The 4 T cell receptor beta chains given below trace back to one sample, sequenced in a study of cytotoxic CD8 clonotypes in ibrutinib-treated CLL. Clones were sequenced by immunoSEQ multiplex PCR, and TCRdb holds only the in-frame ones, with some missing. This sample yields tens of thousands of clones, of which approximately 86% are seen a single time; over 5% belongs to the top ten. The sequences come from PBMCs, collected before ibrutinib treatment. Receptors originate from a human donor with chronic lymphocytic leukemia.

The chain carries TRBV7-9 and TRBJ2-5, with TRBD2 matching 7 bases. The CDR3 extends over 15 amino acids. CDR1 is SEHNR, CDR2 FQNEAQ, per germline (reference sequence). V lost 3 bases, J lost 5 bases, and 9 bases stayed unmatched. As DNA, the CDR3 is TGTGCCAGCAGCTTCGAGGCGGGAGTCCGGGAGACCCAGTACTTC. This translates into CASSFEAGVRETQYF.

This clone was observed a single time. Since a much larger clone is just one base distant, this may be a read error. The chain employs TRBV2 and TRBJ2-3, with D unclear. The CDR3 totals 12 residues. The V gene's germline CDR1 is SNHLY and CDR2 FYNNEI. Trimming cost V 6 bases and J 0 bases, with 4 bases left between them. In DNA, the CDR3 is TGTGCCAGCAGCTCTAGCACAGATACGCAGTATTTT. Its protein product is CASSSSTDTQYF.

The V call is TRBV19, the J call TRBJ2-1, with a weak D call TRBD2 (6 bases). CDR3 length equals 14 residues. CDR1 is LNHDA, CDR2 SQIVND, per germline (reference sequence). Trimming stripped 3 bases from V and 3 bases from J, with 9 bases between. The CDR3 nucleotides are TGTGCCAGTAGTATTGGCGGGGACTACAATGAGCAGTTCTTC. Encoded protein: CASSIGGDYNEQFF.

The chain joins TRBV6-5 to TRBJ2-7, with TRBD1 matching over 9 bases. Germline CDR1 MNHEY, CDR2 SVGAGI. V lost 6 bases to trimming and J lost 4 bases; unmatched junction nucleotides: 7. This CDR3 contains 14 residues. The CDR3 DNA sequence: TGTGCCAGCAGCCTACTGGACAGGGGATACGAGCAGTACTTC. Its translation: CASSLLDRGYEQYF.